The 5 T cell receptor beta chains below were found in one sample sequenced in a study of cytomegalovirus exposure and HLA in healthy donors. In the PCR, 60 Vbeta and 13 Jbeta primers were used. Sequencing was performed with immunoSEQ multiplex PCR; in TCRdb, only in-frame clones are kept and a portion is missing. The sample has roughly 190,000 clones, 81% seen once. Sequenced input: PBMCs. These receptors all come from a man between 18 and 29 years old in good health and CMV-seronegative.

The J gene is TRBJ2-1, the V gene TRBV29-1, with 7 bases matching TRBD2. Germline V gives CDR1 SQVTM, CDR2 ANQGSEA. This CDR3 comprises 12 residues. Germline trimming cut 6 bases from V and 3 bases from J; bases unmatched to any gene: 2. The CDR3 nucleotides read TGCAGCGTGTCGGGGGGCTACAATGAGCAGTTCTTC. Translation gives CSVSGGYNEQFF.

V usage is TRBV5-1 and J usage is TRBJ2-5; D ambiguous. This CDR3 region has 13 residues. Deletions cut 2 bases from V and 1 base from J, with 6 bases between. Germline V gene sequence: CDR1 SGHRS, CDR2 YFSETQ. Here the CDR3 reads CASSFGVQETQYF. CDR3 nucleotide sequence: TGCGCCAGCAGCTTCGGTGTCCAAGAGACCCAGTACTTC.

V and J are TRBV11-2 and TRBJ2-1; 8 nucleotides align to TRBD2. Looked up from germline, CDR1 is SGHAT and CDR2 is FQNNGV. This CDR3 is 16 amino acids long. V lost 1 base to trimming and J lost 2 bases; unmatched junction nucleotides: 4. CDR3 loop: CASSLVTGGPYNEQFF. The CDR3 nucleotides are TGTGCCAGCAGCTTAGTAACGGGAGGGCCCTACAATGAGCAGTTCTTC. The full variable domain, with the rest looked up from reference TRBV11-2 and TRBJ2-1, is EAGVAQSPRYKIIEKRQSVAFWCNPISGHATLYWYQQILGQGPKLLIQFQNNGVVDDSQLPKDRFSAERLKGVDSTLKIQPAKLEDSAVYLCASSLVTGGPYNEQFFGPGTRLTVL.

The rearrangement links TRBV5-8 to TRBJ2-5, with a tentative D call TRBD2 (6 bases). Trimming pared 2 bases from V and 2 bases from J, leaving 7 bases between. The CDR3 has 13 amino acids. Germline values: CDR1 SGHTS, CDR2 YDEGEE. The CDR3: CASSFGGQETQYF. The CDR3 region has the DNA TGTGCCAGCAGCTTCGGGGGACAAGAGACCCAGTACTTC.

This rearrangement joins TRBV2 to TRBJ2-1, with TRBD1 identical over 7 bases. The CDR3 sequence is 14 residues long. Losses at the gene ends were 4 bases for V and 5 bases for J; bases not matched to a gene: 5. Germline lookup yields CDR1 SNHLY and CDR2 FYNNEI. The DNA of the CDR3 is TGTGCCAGCAGTGGGGACAGTCCGAACAATGAGCAGTTCTTC. The encoded protein is CASSGDSPNNEQFF.